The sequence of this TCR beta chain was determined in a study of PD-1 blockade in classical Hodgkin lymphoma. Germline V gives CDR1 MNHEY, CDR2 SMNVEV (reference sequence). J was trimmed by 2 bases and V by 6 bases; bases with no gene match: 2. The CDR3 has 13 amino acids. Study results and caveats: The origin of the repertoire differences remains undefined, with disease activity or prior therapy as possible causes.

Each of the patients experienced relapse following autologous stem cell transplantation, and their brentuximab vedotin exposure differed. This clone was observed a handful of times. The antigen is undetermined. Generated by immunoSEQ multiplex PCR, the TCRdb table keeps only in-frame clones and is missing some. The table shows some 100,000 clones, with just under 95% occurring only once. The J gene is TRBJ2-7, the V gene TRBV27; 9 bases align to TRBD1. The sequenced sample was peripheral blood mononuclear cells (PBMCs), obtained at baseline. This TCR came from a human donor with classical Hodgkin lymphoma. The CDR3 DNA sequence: TGTGCCAGCAGGGGACAGGGAGCCTACGAGCAGTACTTC. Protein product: CASRGQGAYEQYF.